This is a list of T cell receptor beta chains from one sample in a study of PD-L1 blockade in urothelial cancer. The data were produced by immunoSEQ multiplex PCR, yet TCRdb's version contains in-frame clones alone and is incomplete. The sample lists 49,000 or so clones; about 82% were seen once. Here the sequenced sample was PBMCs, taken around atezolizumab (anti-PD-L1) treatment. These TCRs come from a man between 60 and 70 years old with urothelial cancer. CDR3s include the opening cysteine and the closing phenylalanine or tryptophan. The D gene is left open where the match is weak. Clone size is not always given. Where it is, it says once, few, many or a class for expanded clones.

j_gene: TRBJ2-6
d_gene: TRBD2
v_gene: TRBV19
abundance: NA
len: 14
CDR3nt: TGTGCCGGTAGCGGGAGCGCTGGGGCCAACGTCCTGACTTTC
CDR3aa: CAGSGSAGANVLTF

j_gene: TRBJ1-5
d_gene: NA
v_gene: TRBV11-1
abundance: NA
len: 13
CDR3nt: TGTGCCAGCAGTGGGGGGGCAGGACAGCCCCAGCATTTT
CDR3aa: CASSGGAGQPQHF

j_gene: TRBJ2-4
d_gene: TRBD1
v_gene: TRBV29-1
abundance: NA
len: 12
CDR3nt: TGCAGCGTCGGGACAGGGGGCGTCATTCAGTACTTC
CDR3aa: CSVGTGGVIQYF

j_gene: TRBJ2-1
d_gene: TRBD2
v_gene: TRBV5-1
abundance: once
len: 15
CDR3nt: TGCGCCAGCAGCTTGCAAGCGGGGGCCTACAATGAGCAGTTCTTC
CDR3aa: CASSLQAGAYNEQFF

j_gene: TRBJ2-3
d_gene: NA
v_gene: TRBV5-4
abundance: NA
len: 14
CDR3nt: TGTGCCAGCAGCTCCCAAAGACAGGCGGATACGCAGTATTTT
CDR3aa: CASSSQRQADTQYF

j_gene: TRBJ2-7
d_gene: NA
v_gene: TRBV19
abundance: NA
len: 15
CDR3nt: TGTGCCAGTAGTATTTTGGACAGTTCAAGTCCCGAGCAGTACTTC
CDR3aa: CASSILDSSSPEQYF

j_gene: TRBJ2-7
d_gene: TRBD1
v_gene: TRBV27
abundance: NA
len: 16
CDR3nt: TGTGCCAGCAGTTCCCCCCCAGGGGGCGCCTCCTACGAGCAGTACTTC
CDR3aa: CASSSPPGGASYEQYF

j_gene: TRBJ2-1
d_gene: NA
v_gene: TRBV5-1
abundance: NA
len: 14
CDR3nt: TGCGCCAGCGCGGAAGACAGGACCTACAATGAGCAGTTCTTC
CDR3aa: CASAEDRTYNEQFF

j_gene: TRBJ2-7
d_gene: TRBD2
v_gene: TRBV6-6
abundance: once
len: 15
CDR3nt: TGTGCCAGCAGTTACCCGGGACTAGCTTCCTACGAGCAGTACTTC
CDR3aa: CASSYPGLASYEQYF

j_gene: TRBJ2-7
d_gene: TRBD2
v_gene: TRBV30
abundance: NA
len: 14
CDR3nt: TGTGCCTCGGCTTCTAGCGGGAGTAGTTACGAGCAGTACTTC
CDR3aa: CASASSGSSYEQYF

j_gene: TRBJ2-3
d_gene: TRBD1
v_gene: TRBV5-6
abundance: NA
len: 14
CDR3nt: TGTGCCAGCAGCCGGACAGGGCGCGCAGATACGCAGTATTTT
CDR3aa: CASSRTGRADTQYF

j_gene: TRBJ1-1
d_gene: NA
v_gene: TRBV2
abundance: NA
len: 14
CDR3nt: TGTGCCAGCAGTGAAGATTCCAGGGAAGGACCCCAAAACTTC
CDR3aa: CASSEDSREGPQNF

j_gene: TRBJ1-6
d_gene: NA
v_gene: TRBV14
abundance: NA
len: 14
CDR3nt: TGTGCCAGCAGCCACACTGCCACTAATTCACCCCTCCACTTT
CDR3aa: CASSHTATNSPLHF

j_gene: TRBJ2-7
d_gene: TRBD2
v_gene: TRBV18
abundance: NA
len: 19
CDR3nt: TGTGCCAGCTCACCACGGATTAGCGGGACCCCCTCAACCTCCTACGAGCAGTACTTC
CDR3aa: CASSPRISGTPSTSYEQYF

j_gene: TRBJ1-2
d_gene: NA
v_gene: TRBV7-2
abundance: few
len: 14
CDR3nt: TGTGCCAGCAGCCAAACTAGTTCTAACTATGGCTACACCTTC
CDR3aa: CASSQTSSNYGYTF

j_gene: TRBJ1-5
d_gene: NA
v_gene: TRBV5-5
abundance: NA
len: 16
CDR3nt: TGTGCCAGCAGCTCGCTGGGGGGTTTGAGCAATCAGCCCCAGCATTTT
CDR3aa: CASSSLGGLSNQPQHF

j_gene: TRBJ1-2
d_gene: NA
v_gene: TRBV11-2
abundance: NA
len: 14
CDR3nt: TGTGCCAGCAGCTTACGGGGAGTGAGAAATGGCTACACCTTC
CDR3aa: CASSLRGVRNGYTF

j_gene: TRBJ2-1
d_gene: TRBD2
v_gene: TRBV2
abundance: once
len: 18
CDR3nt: TGTGCCAGCAGTTCACGGACTAGCGGGAGTGGTGCCTACAATGAGCAGTTCTTC
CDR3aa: CASSSRTSGSGAYNEQFF

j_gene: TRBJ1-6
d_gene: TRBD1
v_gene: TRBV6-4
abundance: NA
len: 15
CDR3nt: TGTGCCAGCAGCCCACAGGGGAGATATAATTCACCCCTCCACTTT
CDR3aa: CASSPQGRYNSPLHF

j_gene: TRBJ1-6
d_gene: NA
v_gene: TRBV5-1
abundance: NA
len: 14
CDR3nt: TGCGCCAGCAGCCATGGGACAATCGAATCACCCCTCCACTTT
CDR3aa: CASSHGTIESPLHF

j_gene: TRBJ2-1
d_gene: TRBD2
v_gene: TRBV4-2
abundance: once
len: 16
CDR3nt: TGTGCCAGCAGCCTGACGACCGGGGGGGGTTACAATGAGCAGTTCTTC
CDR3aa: CASSLTTGGGYNEQFF

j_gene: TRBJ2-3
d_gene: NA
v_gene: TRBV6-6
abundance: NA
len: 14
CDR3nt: TGTGCCAGCAAGAGCGTATCGAGCACAGATACGCAGTATTTT
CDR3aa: CASKSVSSTDTQYF

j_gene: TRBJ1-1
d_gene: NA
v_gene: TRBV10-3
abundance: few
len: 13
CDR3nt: TGTGCCATCAGTGAGGTAGAACAGGGCCAAGCTTTCTTT
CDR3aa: CAISEVEQGQAFF

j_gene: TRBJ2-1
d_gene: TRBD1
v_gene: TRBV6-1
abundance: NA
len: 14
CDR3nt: TGTGCCAGCAGTGGCGACAGGGTTTACAATGAGCAGTTCTTC
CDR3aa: CASSGDRVYNEQFF

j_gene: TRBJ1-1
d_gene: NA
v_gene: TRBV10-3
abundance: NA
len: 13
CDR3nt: TGTGCCATCAGTGATTTCCAGAACACTGAAGCTTTCTTT
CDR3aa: CAISDFQNTEAFF

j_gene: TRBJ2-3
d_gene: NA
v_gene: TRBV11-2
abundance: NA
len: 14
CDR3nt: TGTGCCAGCAGCTTACGGGGGATGACAGATACGCAGTATTTT
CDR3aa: CASSLRGMTDTQYF

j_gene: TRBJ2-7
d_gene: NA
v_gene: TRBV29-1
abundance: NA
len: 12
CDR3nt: TGCAGCGTCCGTAGGGGTAGTAACGAGCAGTACTTC
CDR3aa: CSVRRGSNEQYF

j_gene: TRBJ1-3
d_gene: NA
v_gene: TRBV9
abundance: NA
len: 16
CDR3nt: TGTGCCAGCAGCGTGACAGGTTCGGTCTCTGGAAACACCATATATTTT
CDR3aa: CASSVTGSVSGNTIYF

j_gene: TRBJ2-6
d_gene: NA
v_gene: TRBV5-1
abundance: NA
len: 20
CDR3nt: TGCGCCAGCAGCTTGGAGGGCAGGGCCCTTCCGATGAGCGGGGCCAACGTCCTGACTTTC
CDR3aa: CASSLEGRALPMSGANVLTF

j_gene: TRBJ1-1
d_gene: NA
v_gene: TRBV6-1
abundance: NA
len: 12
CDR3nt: TGTGCCACGTCATCGGGATTTCCTGAAGCTTTCTTT
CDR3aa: CATSSGFPEAFF

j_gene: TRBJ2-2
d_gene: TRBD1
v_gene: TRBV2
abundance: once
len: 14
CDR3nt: TGTGCCAGCAGGCTACAGGGGCTCGGCGGGGAGCTGTTTTTT
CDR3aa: CASRLQGLGGELFF

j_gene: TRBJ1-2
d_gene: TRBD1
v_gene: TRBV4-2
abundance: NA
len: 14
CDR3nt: TGTGCCAGCAATTTTGGACAGGACTCGAATGGCTACACCTTC
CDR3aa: CASNFGQDSNGYTF

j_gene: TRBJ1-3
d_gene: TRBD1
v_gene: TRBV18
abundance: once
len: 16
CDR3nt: TGTGCCAGCTCACAGCGCACAGGGGGCTTTGGAAACACCATATATTTT
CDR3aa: CASSQRTGGFGNTIYF

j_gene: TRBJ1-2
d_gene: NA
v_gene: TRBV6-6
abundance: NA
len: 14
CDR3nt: TGTGCCAGCAGTTATCTGGGAGTGGACTATGGCTACACCTTC
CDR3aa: CASSYLGVDYGYTF

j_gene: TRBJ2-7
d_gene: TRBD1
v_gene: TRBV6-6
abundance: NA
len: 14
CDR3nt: TGTGCCAGCAGGGGCCAGGGGGTCTCCTACGAGCAGTACTTC
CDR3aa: CASRGQGVSYEQYF

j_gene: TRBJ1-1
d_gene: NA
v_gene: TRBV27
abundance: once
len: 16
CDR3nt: TGTGCCAGCAGTCCCCTGCGCTGGGGAGGGTACACTGAAGCTTTCTTT
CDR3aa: CASSPLRWGGYTEAFF

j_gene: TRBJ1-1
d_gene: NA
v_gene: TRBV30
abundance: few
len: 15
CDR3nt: TGTGCCTGGAGTGTACCTAGGGGGTTGGCGACTGAAGCTTTCTTT
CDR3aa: CAWSVPRGLATEAFF

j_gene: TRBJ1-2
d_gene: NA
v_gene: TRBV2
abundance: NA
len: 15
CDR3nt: TGTGCCAGCTTTACTCGGGCAGGGAGGATCTATGGCTACACCTTC
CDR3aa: CASFTRAGRIYGYTF

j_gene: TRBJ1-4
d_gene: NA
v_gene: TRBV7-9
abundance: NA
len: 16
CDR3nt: TGTGCCAGCAGCTTAGTCGGGGGGGCTCCTAATGAAAAACTGTTTTTT
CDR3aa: CASSLVGGAPNEKLFF

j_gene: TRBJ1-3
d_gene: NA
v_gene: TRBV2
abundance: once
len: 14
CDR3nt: TGTGCCAGCAGTGGCGGTATCTCTGGAAACACCATATATTTT
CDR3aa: CASSGGISGNTIYF

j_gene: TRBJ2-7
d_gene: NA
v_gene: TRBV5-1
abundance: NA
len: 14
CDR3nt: TGCGCCAGCAGCTTCACGGGGGAGAGGGGCGAGCAGTACTTC
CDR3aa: CASSFTGERGEQYF

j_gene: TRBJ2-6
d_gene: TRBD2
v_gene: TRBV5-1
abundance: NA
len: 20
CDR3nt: TGCGCCAGCAGCCTCCTTCCCCATAGCGGGAGCTTGTCTGGGGCCAACGTCCTGACTTTC
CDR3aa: CASSLLPHSGSLSGANVLTF

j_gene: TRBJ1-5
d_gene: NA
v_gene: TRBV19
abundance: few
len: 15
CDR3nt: TGTGCCAGTAGTATAGCAGGGGCGAAGTATCAGCCCCAGCATTTT
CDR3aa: CASSIAGAKYQPQHF

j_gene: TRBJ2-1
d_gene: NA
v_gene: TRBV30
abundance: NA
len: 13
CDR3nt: TGTGCCTGGAGTTACCCCCCTCGGGATGAGCAGTTCTTC
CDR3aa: CAWSYPPRDEQFF

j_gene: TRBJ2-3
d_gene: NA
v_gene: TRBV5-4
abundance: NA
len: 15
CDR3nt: TGTGCCAGCAGCACTCCTTTGGGGCTCACAGATACGCAGTATTTT
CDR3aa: CASSTPLGLTDTQYF

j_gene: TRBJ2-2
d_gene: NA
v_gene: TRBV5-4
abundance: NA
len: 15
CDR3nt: TGTGCCAGTTCAAGAGGAGTCGGCCGGGCCGGGGAGCTGTTTTTT
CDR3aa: CASSRGVGRAGELFF

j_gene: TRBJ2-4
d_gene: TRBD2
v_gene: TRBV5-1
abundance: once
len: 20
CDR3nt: TGCGCCAGCAGCTTGGTGGCTAGCGGGGGGGCCGGGTTAGCCAAAAACATTCAGTACTTC
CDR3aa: CASSLVASGGAGLAKNIQYF

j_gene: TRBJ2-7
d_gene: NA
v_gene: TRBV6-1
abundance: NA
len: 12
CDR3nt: TGTGCCAGCAGTGTAACAGGGTACGAGCAGTACTTC
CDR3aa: CASSVTGYEQYF

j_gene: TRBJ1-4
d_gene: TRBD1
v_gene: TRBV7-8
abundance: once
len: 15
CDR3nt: TGTGCCAGCAGACCGACTCAGGGGGCTAATGAAAAACTGTTTTTT
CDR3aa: CASRPTQGANEKLFF

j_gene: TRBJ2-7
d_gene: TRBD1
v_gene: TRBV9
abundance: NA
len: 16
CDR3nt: TGTGCCAGCAGCAAAATCCCGGGACAGGGGCCCTACGAGCAGTACTTC
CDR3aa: CASSKIPGQGPYEQYF

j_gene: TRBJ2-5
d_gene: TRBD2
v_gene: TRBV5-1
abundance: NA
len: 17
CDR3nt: TGCGCCAGCAGCTTGGCCTTGGGACTAGCGGGCAGTGAGACCCAGTACTTC
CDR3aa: CASSLALGLAGSETQYF

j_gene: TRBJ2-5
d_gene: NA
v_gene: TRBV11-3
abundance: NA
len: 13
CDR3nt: TGTGCCAGCAGCGTGGGACTGCAAGAGACCCAGTACTTC
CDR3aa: CASSVGLQETQYF

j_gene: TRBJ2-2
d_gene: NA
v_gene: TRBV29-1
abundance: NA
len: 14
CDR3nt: TGCAGCGTTGAAGAAACAGGAAACACCGGGGAGCTGTTTTTT
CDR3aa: CSVEETGNTGELFF

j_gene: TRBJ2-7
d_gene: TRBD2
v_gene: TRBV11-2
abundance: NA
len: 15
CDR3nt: TGTGCCAGCAGCTTTATAGCGGGGAAGCCCTACGAGCAGTACTTC
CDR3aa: CASSFIAGKPYEQYF

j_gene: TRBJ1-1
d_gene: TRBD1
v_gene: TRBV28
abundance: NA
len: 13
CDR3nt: TGTGCCAGCAGTTTTATCAGGGGGACTGAAGCTTTCTTT
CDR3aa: CASSFIRGTEAFF